This T cell receptor beta chain was sequenced during a study of identical twins. Study-wide findings and caveats: Among beta out-of-frame sequences, excess sharing between twins appeared weaker. Invariant T cells like MAIT and iNKT could partly confound the zero-insertion analyses.

This clonotype showed up just a few times. What it binds is unknown. CDR1 LGHNA and CDR2 YNFKEQ come from the germline V gene. The CDR3 loop spans 16 amino acids. After removal of 0 bases from V and 4 bases from J, the junction contained 6 bases not matched to a gene. TCRdb reanalysed the 5' RACE reads using MiXCR and keeps one entry per CDR3 protein. In the table there are roughly 490,000 distinct CDR3 sequences, more than 13% of which are singletons. This sample also appeared in a second study, on yellow fever vaccine responses in identical twins.

Sequencing was performed on CD4+ T cells sorted from blood. The origin of this receptor is a woman aged 18-29 years in good health. This chain joins TRBV4-2 and TRBJ2-3; 8 bases fit TRBD2. The CDR3 loop reads CASSQDRQRESDTQYF. CDR3 sequence (DNA): TGTGCCAGCAGCCAAGACCGCCAGCGGGAGTCAGATACGCAGTATTTT.